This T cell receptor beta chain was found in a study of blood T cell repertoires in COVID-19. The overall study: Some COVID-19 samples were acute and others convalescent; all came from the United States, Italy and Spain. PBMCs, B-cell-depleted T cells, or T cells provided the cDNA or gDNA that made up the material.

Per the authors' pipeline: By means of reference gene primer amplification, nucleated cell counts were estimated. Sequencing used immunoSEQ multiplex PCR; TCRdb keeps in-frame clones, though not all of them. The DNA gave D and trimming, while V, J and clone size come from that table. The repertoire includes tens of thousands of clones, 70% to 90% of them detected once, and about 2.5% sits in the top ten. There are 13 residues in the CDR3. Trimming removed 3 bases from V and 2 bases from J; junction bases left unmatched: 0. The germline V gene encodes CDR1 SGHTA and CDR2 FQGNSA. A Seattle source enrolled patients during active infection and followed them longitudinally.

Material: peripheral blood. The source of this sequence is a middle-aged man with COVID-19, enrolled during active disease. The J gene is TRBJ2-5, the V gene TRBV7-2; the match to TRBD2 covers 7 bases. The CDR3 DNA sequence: TGTGCCAGCAGCTTGGGGGGGCAAGAGACCCAGTACTTC. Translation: CASSLGGQETQYF.